This passage covers 26 T cell receptor beta chains from one sample sequenced in a study of regulatory T cells in long-lasting Graves disease. As for time point: persistent/refractory GD, antithyroid drugs over 5 years with positive TRAb. PBMC-derived RNA was used for the TCR library. HTBI primers from iRepertoire and Arm-PCR of CDR3 regions yielded the TCR beta libraries. MiXCR, applied by TCRdb to the multiplex PCR reads, yields one record per CDR3 protein. The table has fewer than 400,000 distinct CDR3 sequences, about 20% seen once. The source was peripheral blood mononuclear cells (PBMCs), collected when the disease was refractory, from a patient treated with antithyroid drugs. The origin of the receptors is a female donor with Graves disease.

This clonotype occurred a few times. The chain employs TRBV10-3 and TRBJ1-5; no reliable D call. CDR1 is ENHRY, CDR2 SYGVKD, per germline. This CDR3 contains 12 residues. Trimming took 6 bases from V and 4 from J, leaving 7 bases between them. CDR3 DNA: TGTGCCATCAGCCCAAATAATCAGCCCCAGCATTTT. This translates into CAISPNNQPQHF.

This chain uses TRBV18 with TRBJ1-2; no firm D call. CDR1 and CDR2 (germline): KGHSH, LQKENI. The CDR3 spans 13 residues. V dropped 1 base and J dropped 3 bases, with 6 bases sitting between them. DNA of the CDR3: TGTGCCAGCTCACCACGAGCGGACTATGGCTACACCTTC. Its translation: CASSPRADYGYTF.

In its sample, this clonotype was seen a few times. The chain links TRBV29-1 to TRBJ1-1; D may be TRBD1 (6 bases). The CDR3 has 16 residues. V was cut by 2 bases and J by 1 base, with 17 bases left in between. The germline V gene has CDR1 SQVTM and CDR2 ANQGSEA. The CDR3 region is CSVEQGRGESNTEAFF. The CDR3 nucleotides read TGCAGCGTTGAACAGGGCAGGGGAGAGTCGAACACTGAAGCTTTCTTT. The whole variable domain, filled in from reference TRBV29-1 and TRBJ1-1, reads SAVISQKPSRDICQRGTSLTIQCQVDSQVTMMFWYRQQPGQSLTLIATANQGSEATYESGFVIDKFPISRPNLTFSTLTVSNMSPEDSSIYLCSVEQGRGESNTEAFFGQGTRLTVV.

CDR3: CSVEAGNTIYF. In DNA form, the CDR3 reads TGCAGCGTTGAAGCTGGAAACACCATATATTTT. V usage is TRBV29-1 and J usage is TRBJ1-3; D call uncertain. The V end lost 1 base, the J end lost 2 bases, and 0 bases lay between the germline ends. CDR3 length: 11 amino acids. Germline V CDR1 and CDR2: SQVTM, ANQGSEA.

This clonotype was seen many times. The genes are TRBV28 and TRBJ1-5; no firm D call. The CDR3 has 14 amino acids. CDR1 and CDR2 from the germline V gene are MDHEN and SYDVKM. V was trimmed by 2 bases and J by 4 bases, leaving 9 bases between them. CDR3 DNA sequence: TGTGCCAGCAGTTTAAGGGCCAGGAATCAGCCCCAGCATTTT. Translation gives CASSLRARNQPQHF. The full variable domain, completed using reference TRBV28 and TRBJ1-5, is DVKVTQSSRYLVKRTGEKVFLECVQDMDHENMFWYRQDPGLGLRLIYFSYDVKMKEKGDIPEGYSVSREKKERFSLILESASTNQTSMYLCASSLRARNQPQHFGDGTRLSIL.

This clonotype was recorded many times. This chain connects TRBV10-3 to TRBJ2-5; D gene unclear. The CDR3 length is 13 residues. Trimming stripped 0 bases from V and 2 bases from J, with 4 bases between. The V gene's germline CDR1 is ENHRY and CDR2 SYGVKD. The CDR3 loop is CAISESRQETQYF. CDR3 nucleotide sequence: TGTGCCATCAGTGAGTCGAGGCAAGAGACCCAGTACTTC.

This clonotype was seen ten or more times. The gene calls are TRBV27 and TRBJ1-1, with 8 nucleotides matching TRBD1. CDR1 is MNHEY, CDR2 SMNVEV, per germline (reference sequence). The CDR3 spans 14 residues. V shed 5 bases and J 1 base; nucleotides not matched to a gene: 3. As DNA, the CDR3 is TGTGCCAGCAGTCCGGACAGGGCGAACACTGAAGCTTTCTTT. Protein product: CASSPDRANTEAFF.

In DNA form, the CDR3 reads TGTGCCAGCAGCTCTACCGGGACAAGAGTTGTGTCTATGGATGGCTACACCTTC. Translated: CASSSTGTRVVSMDGYTF. The rearrangement links TRBV12-3 or TRBV12-4 to TRBJ1-2; D might be TRBD1 (6 bases). Trimming removed 6 bases at V and 6 bases at J, with 29 bases between. This CDR3 contains 18 residues.

This clonotype came up many times. This chain links TRBV28 with TRBJ1-1, with no clear D. V lost 7 bases and J lost 0, with 6 bases in between. The CDR3 is made up of 12 amino acids. Germline V gives CDR1 MDHEN, CDR2 SYDVKM. The CDR3 here is CASMTLNTEAFF. DNA for the CDR3: TGTGCCAGCATGACTCTGAACACTGAAGCTTTCTTT.

This clonotype was observed many times. One end of the junction fails to match germline, which may point to a read error. This rearrangement joins TRBV5-1 to TRBJ1-5; no clear D gene. The CDR3 has 13 residues. Looked up from germline, CDR1 is SGHRS and CDR2 is YFSETQ. The CDR3 is CASSLGKDQPQHF. CDR3 DNA sequence: TGTGCCAGCAGCTTGGGTAAGGATCAGCCCCAGCATTTT. Filled out from reference TRBV5-1 and TRBJ1-5, the complete variable domain reads KAGVTQTPRYLIKTRGQQVTLSCSPISGHRSVSWYQQTPGQGLQFLFEYFSETQRNKGNFPGRFSGRQFSNSRSEMNVSTLELGDSALYLCASSLGKDQPQHFGDGTRLSIL.

The gene calls are TRBV27 and TRBJ2-6, with D possibly called TRBD1 or TRBD2 (6 bases each). The CDR3 has 19 amino acids. V shed 8 bases and J shed 0 bases, with 23 bases lying between them. Germline V gene data show CDR1 as MNHEY and CDR2 as SMNVEV (reference sequence). The CDR3 region is CASHPGSGAPSSGANVLTF. The CDR3 region has the DNA TGTGCCAGCCACCCCGGGTCGGGGGCGCCCTCCTCTGGGGCCAACGTCCTGACTTTC.

The table lists this clonotype with a few counts. This rearrangement joins TRBV11-2 to TRBJ2-5; D unresolved. The CDR3 length is 10 residues. Trimming took off 3 bases at V and 7 bases at J, with 3 bases between the two ends. CDR1 is SGHAT, CDR2 FQNNGV, per germline. CDR3 residues: CASSLTTQYF. CDR3 nucleotide sequence: TGTGCCAGCAGCTTGACGACCCAGTACTTC.

The chain employs TRBV27 and TRBJ2-5, with 9 positions matching TRBD2. Looked up from germline, CDR1 is MNHEY and CDR2 is SMNVEV (reference sequence). V lost 3 bases to trimming and J lost 0 bases; unmatched junction nucleotides: 8. The CDR3 is made up of 17 amino acids. The CDR3 here is CASSFVAGATYQETQYF. The CDR3, as DNA: TGTGCCAGCAGTTTCGTAGCGGGAGCTACGTACCAAGAGACCCAGTACTTC.

This clonotype came up once. The V gene is TRBV7-9, the J gene TRBJ2-5; D perhaps matches TRBD2 (6 bases). The CDR3 runs to 16 residues. Germline CDR1 reads SEHNR; CDR2 reads FQNEAQ (reference sequence). Trimming took off 2 bases at V and 5 bases at J, with 18 bases between the two ends. CDR3 coding DNA: TGTGCCAGCAGCTTACAGAGCACACCTGGGGGGGAGACCCAGTACTTC. Encoded protein: CASSLQSTPGGETQYF.

As concerns this clonotype: One end of the junction is discordant with germline, which a read error may explain. The rearrangement uses TRBV7-9 and TRBJ2-7; the D gene is possibly TRBD2 (5 bases). CDR1 is SEHNR and CDR2 is FQNEAQ in the germline V gene (reference sequence). This CDR3 region has 12 residues. The CDR3 region is CASSFSEREQNF. For the CDR3, the DNA is TGTGCCAGCAGCTTCAGCGAGAGGGAGCAGAACTTC. Filled out from reference TRBV7-9 and TRBJ2-7, the complete variable domain reads DTGVSQNPRHKITKRGQNVTFRCDPISEHNRLYWYRQTLGQGPEFLTYFQNEAQLEKSRLLSDRFSAERPKGSFSTLEIQRTEQGDSAMYLCASSFSEREQNFGPGTRLTVT.

At least ten counts were recorded for this clonotype. The chain joins TRBV28 to TRBJ2-4; 12 nucleotides line up with TRBD2. The length of the CDR3 is 15 residues. V shed 10 bases and J 7 bases; nucleotides not matched to a gene: 11. Germline V gene lookup returns CDR1 MDHEN and CDR2 SYDVKM. The CDR3 protein is CATAGLAGGRNIQYF. The CDR3, as DNA: TGTGCCACCGCGGGACTAGCGGGCGGTCGGAACATTCAGTACTTC.

This clonotype was counted many times. The chain is built from TRBV10-3 and TRBJ1-1; 7 nucleotides align to TRBD1. The germline gives CDR1 ENHRY, CDR2 SYGVKD. The length of the CDR3 is 14 residues. Trimming at V came to 6 bases and at J to 5 bases, leaving 9 bases not matched to a gene. The CDR3 loop reads CAIRTSGGSTEAFF. CDR3 in DNA: TGTGCCATCAGGACTTCAGGGGGAAGTACTGAAGCTTTCTTT.

This clonotype was counted between two and nine times. J is TRBJ2-1 and V is TRBV6-1; 8 positions match TRBD2. Germline lookup yields CDR1 MNHNS and CDR2 SASEGT. The CDR3 consists of 13 residues. Losses at the gene ends were 3 bases for V and 6 bases for J; bases not matched to a gene: 1. CDR3 protein: CASSDTSGNEQFF. The CDR3 DNA sequence: TGTGCCAGCAGTGACACTAGCGGCAATGAGCAGTTCTTC.

The sample holds a few counts of this clonotype. The chain uses TRBV5-1 and TRBJ1-2; 8 bases match TRBD1. Germline-derived CDR1 and CDR2 are SGHRS and YFSETQ. After removal of 4 bases from V and 2 bases from J, the junction contained 4 bases not matched to a gene. The CDR3 has 14 residues. Written as DNA, the CDR3 is TGCGCCAGCAGCGAAGGGACAGGAAACTATGGCTACACCTTC. Translating it yields CASSEGTGNYGYTF.

V and J are TRBV19 and TRBJ1-1; 7 nucleotides line up with TRBD1. The CDR3 contains 12 residues. The V gene end was trimmed by 11 bases and the J gene end by 3 bases; junction bases not matched to a gene: 6. In germline, CDR1 is LNHDA, CDR2 SQIVND (reference sequence). The CDR3 protein is CAPRDSHTEAFF. In nucleotides, the CDR3 is TGTGCCCCAAGGGACAGCCACACTGAAGCTTTCTTT. Supplemented by reference TRBV19 and TRBJ1-1, the full variable domain reads DGGITQSPKYLFRKEGQNVTLSCEQNLNHDAMYWYRQDPGQGLRLIYYSQIVNDFQKGDIAEGYSVSREKKESFPLTVTSAQKNPTAFYLCAPRDSHTEAFFGQGTRLTVV.

The rearrangement uses TRBV12-5 and TRBJ2-3; D gene ambiguous. This CDR3 has 14 residues. V shed 6 bases and J shed 2 bases, with 12 bases lying between them. Germline V gene data show CDR1 as LGHNT and CDR2 as FRNRAP. CDR3 nucleotide sequence: TGTGCTAGTGGCAAACACTGGCTCACAGATACGCAGTATTTT. Its translation is CASGKHWLTDTQYF.

This clonotype showed up many times. This rearrangement joins TRBV3-1 to TRBJ1-6, with D perhaps matching TRBD1 (6 bases). Deletions cut 4 bases from V and 7 bases from J, with 14 bases between. There are 15 residues in the CDR3. Germline CDR1 and CDR2: LGHDT and YNNKEL (reference sequence). This CDR3 is CASSPTHRANSPLHF. CDR3 sequence (DNA): TGTGCCAGCAGCCCTACCCACAGGGCGAATTCACCCCTCCACTTT.

Ten or more counts support this clonotype. The chain uses TRBV7-9 and TRBJ2-7; no firm D call. Germline lookup yields CDR1 SEHNR and CDR2 FQNEAQ (reference sequence). V lost 5 bases and J 4 bases, leaving 9 bases between the germline ends. This CDR3 spans 12 amino acids. The CDR3, as DNA: TGTGCCAGCAGCCCCCGCTCATACGAGCAGTACTTC. Protein sequence: CASSPRSYEQYF.

There are many counts of this clonotype. V gene TRBV27 combines with J gene TRBJ2-5, with 8 nucleotides matching TRBD2. Germline-derived CDR1 and CDR2 are MNHEY and SMNVEV (reference sequence). The CDR3 has 14 residues. V dropped 5 bases and J dropped 9; count of bases not matched to a gene: 11. The CDR3 region is CASSPGLGISAQYF. CDR3 nucleotide sequence: TGTGCCAGCAGTCCGGGACTAGGGATCAGCGCCCAGTACTTC.

This clonotype has just a few counts. The rearrangement links TRBV28 to TRBJ2-4; 12 bases align to TRBD1. Germline V gene lookup returns CDR1 MDHEN and CDR2 SYDVKM. The V gene end was trimmed by 4 bases and the J gene end by 3 bases; junction bases not matched to a gene: 19. This CDR3 spans 21 amino acids. The DNA for the CDR3 is TGTGCCAGCAGTTCTTATGGGTGGGGGGACAGGGGGCCGTGGGTCAAAAACATTCAGTACTTC. This gives the protein CASSSYGWGDRGPWVKNIQYF.

The rearrangement links TRBV7-9 to TRBJ1-3; a weak D match, TRBD1 (6 bases). Trimming pared 3 bases from V and 0 bases from J, leaving 6 bases between. Germline lookup yields CDR1 SEHNR and CDR2 FQNEAQ (reference sequence). The CDR3 is 14 amino acids. Here the CDR3 DNA reads TGTGCCAGCAGCTTGGACAGCTCTGGAAACACCATATATTTT. It translates to CASSLDSSGNTIYF.